Following are 16 T cell receptor beta chains from one sample sequenced in a study of tumor and adjacent non-tumor tissue in lung cancer. The template was RNA from unsorted bulk tissue. TCRbeta libraries were built with three rounds of nested PCR, modified from ARM-PCR. MiXCR, run by TCRdb on the multiplex PCR reads, gives a single entry per CDR3 protein. The sample has about 200,000 distinct CDR3 sequences; 70% to 75% are singletons. Sequencing input: lung tumor tissue. All receptors come from a man aged 55 to 69 with non-small cell lung cancer.

A remark on this clonotype: A much bigger clone sits one base away, suggesting this may be a read error. This CDR3 fails to terminate in the conserved phenylalanine or tryptophan, so it likely reflects a read error. The CDR3 sequence: CSAIQGNQPQHS. The CDR3 region has the DNA TGCAGTGCTATACAGGGGAATCAGCCCCAGCATTCT. V is TRBV20-1 and J is TRBJ1-5, with TRBD1 matching 7 bases. There are 12 residues in the CDR3. Trimming at V came to 4 bases and at J to 4 bases, leaving 1 base not matched to a gene. In germline, CDR1 is DFQATT, CDR2 SNEGSKA (reference sequence).

This chain joins TRBV4-3 and TRBJ2-4; 7 bases fit TRBD2. The CDR3 loop spans 17 amino acids. The V gene end was trimmed by 0 bases and the J gene end by 4 bases; junction bases not matched to a gene: 9. CDR1 is LGHNA and CDR2 is YSLEER in the germline V gene. CDR3 sequence reads: CASSQDRGRACKNIQYF. CDR3 coding DNA: TGCGCCAGCAGCCAAGATCGAGGGAGGGCCTGTAAAAACATTCAGTACTTC.

V and J are TRBV2 and TRBJ2-7; D is perhaps TRBD2 (5 bases). This CDR3 comprises 13 residues. Germline V gene lookup returns CDR1 SNHLY and CDR2 FYNNEI. Trimming cost V 5 bases and J 4 bases, with 12 bases left between them. The CDR3 DNA sequence: TGTGCCAGCAGTCCCGGACTGGTATACGAGCAGTACTTC. Its translation: CASSPGLVYEQYF.

This clonotype has a count of ten or more. This chain connects TRBV6-1 to TRBJ1-3, with 11 bases that match TRBD1. CDR3 length: 16 residues. V shed 2 bases, J shed 4 bases, and the junction held 4 bases outside the gene matches. Per germline, CDR1 MNHNS and CDR2 SASEGT. The CDR3 DNA reads TGTGCCAGCAGTGAACGGACAGGGGGCGGGGGAAACACCATATATTTT. This sequence encodes CASSERTGGGGNTIYF.

V and J are TRBV11-1 and TRBJ2-1; D gene ambiguous. Per germline, CDR1 SGHAT and CDR2 FQDESV (reference sequence). The CDR3 spans 12 residues. Trimming removed 5 bases at V and 9 bases at J, with 11 bases between. In DNA, the CDR3 is TGTGCCAGCAGCATGGTCCCCACTGAGCAGTTCTTC. Amino acids: CASSMVPTEQFF.

The rearrangement joins TRBV6-1 to TRBJ1-5, with unresolved D. Germline loops: CDR1 MNHNS, CDR2 SASEGT. This CDR3 comprises 18 residues. Trimming left V 5 bases short and J 0 bases short, with 20 bases between. CDR3 amino acids: CASSIGPGPRYSNQPQHF. The CDR3 DNA reads as TGTGCCAGCAGTATCGGTCCCGGGCCACGGTATAGCAATCAGCCCCAGCATTTT.

A note on this clonotype: A read error is possible here, since a much larger clone lies one base away. This chain uses TRBV6-1 with TRBJ2-6; perhaps TRBD1 as D (5 bases). The germline V gene encodes CDR1 MNHNS and CDR2 SASEGT. This CDR3 comprises 15 residues. Written as DNA, the CDR3 is TGTGCCACCAGTGAAGACAGCTCTGGGGCCAACGTCCTGACTTTC. It yields the protein CATSEDSSGANVLTF.

In the case of this clonotype: Its ends do not fully match the called genes, so a read error is possible. The chain joins TRBV11-1 to TRBJ2-1; D perhaps matches TRBD2 (5 bases). The CDR3 is made up of 13 amino acids. Germline V lookup: CDR1 SGHAT, CDR2 FQDESV (reference sequence). The CDR3 here is CTSNLAFLPIQFF. CDR3 in DNA: TGTACCAGCAACTTAGCGTTCTTGCCAATCCAGTTCTTC.

This clonotype appeared once. The junction and the germline gene differ at one end; a read error may be behind it. This chain links TRBV29-1 with TRBJ1-3, with D maybe TRBD1 (5 bases). This CDR3 region has 13 residues. Per the germline V gene, CDR1 is SQVTM and CDR2 is ANQGSEA. The CDR3 spells CGEYGTLGNAIYF. CDR3 sequence (DNA): TGCGGCGAGTACGGGACGCTTGGAAACGCCATATATTTT.

This rearrangement joins TRBV4-2 to TRBJ2-2; the match to TRBD2 covers 8 bases. With 6 bases clipped from V and 6 bases from J, the junction kept 12 bases outside the gene matches. The germline gives CDR1 LGHNA, CDR2 YNFKEQ. CDR3 length: 16 amino acids. CDR3 sequence: CASSFRPTSASGELFF. The DNA for the CDR3 is TGTGCCAGCAGTTTTCGACCGACTAGCGCCTCCGGGGAGCTGTTTTTT.

In regard to this clonotype: Just one base apart from a much larger clone, this may be a read error. The chain is built from TRBV11-3 and TRBJ2-1; TRBD1 matches 7 bases. In germline, CDR1 is SGHNT, CDR2 YENEEA. The length of the CDR3 is 12 residues. CDR3 bases: TGTACCAGCAGCCAACAGGGGCATGAGCAGTTCTTC. This sequence encodes CTSSQQGHEQFF.

Details on this clonotype: Possible read error: a much larger clone is one base away. This chain connects TRBV6-1 to TRBJ2-7, with D perhaps matching TRBD1 (6 bases). The CDR3 spans 13 residues. Trimming shortened V by 8 bases and J by 2 bases, and 13 bases separated the two germline ends. From germline, CDR1 is MNHNS and CDR2 SASEGT. The CDR3 nucleotides are TGTGCCAGCGGACAGCGAGGCGCCTACGAGCAGTACTTC. It codes for CASGQRGAYEQYF.

The V and J genes are TRBV20-1 and TRBJ1-2; D gene unclear. CDR1 DFQATT and CDR2 SNEGSKA come from the germline V gene (reference sequence). This CDR3 comprises 11 residues. V shed 7 bases and J shed 5 bases, with 11 bases lying between them. The CDR3 here is CSVSDNYGYTF. The CDR3 bases are TGCAGTGTGTCAGATAATTATGGCTACACCTTC.

This clonotype has ten or more counts. The chain is built from TRBV11-3 and TRBJ2-1; a possible D gene is TRBD2 (5 bases). CDR1 is SGHNT and CDR2 is YENEEA in the germline V gene. This CDR3 has 15 residues. V gave up 5 bases and J gave up 8 bases, with 19 bases separating them. The CDR3 region is CASSPGNGVSDEQFF. CDR3 DNA sequence: TGTGCCAGCAGCCCGGGTAATGGGGTTAGCGATGAGCAGTTCTTC.

Regarding this clonotype: Sequence at one end of the junction differs from germline and may be a read error. For the CDR3, the DNA is TGCGCCAGCATCTTGAGCGGGGAGCTGTTTTTT. Amino acids: CASILSGELFF. The chain combines TRBV5-1 with TRBJ2-2; D remains ambiguous. There are 11 residues in the CDR3. The V gene's germline CDR1 is SGHRS and CDR2 YFSETQ.

About this clonotype itself: A much more abundant neighbour one base away suggests this may be a read error. This chain uses TRBV6-5 with TRBJ2-5; weak D call: TRBD1 (5 bases). Germline loops: CDR1 MNHEY, CDR2 SVGAGI. The CDR3 contains 14 residues. CDR3 amino acids: CVSSSPRVRETQYF. DNA of the CDR3: TGTGTCAGCAGTTCGCCCAGGGTCAGGGAGACCCAGTACTTC.